This T cell receptor beta chain came from a study of OX40 agonist ivuxolimab in advanced cancers. Regarding the complete study: Ivuxolimab was an agonistic, fully human IgG2 monoclonal antibody directed against OX40 (CD134), a costimulatory receptor. Intravenous ivuxolimab was administered to patients every 2 weeks at six dose levels: 0.01, 0.1, 0.3, 1.5, 3 and 10 mg/kg. A male proportion of around 80% and a mean age of roughly 58 years, ranging from roughly 20 to 80, were recorded for the dose-escalation cohort. Among the 50 to 55 dose-escalation patients, about 20 had hepatocellular carcinoma, roughly 15 melanoma, 9 renal cell carcinoma and 9 head and neck cancer. Patients were allowed to have had prior anti-PD-1, anti-PD-L1 or anti-CTLA-4 therapy, and around two fifths of the dose-escalation patients had been treated with checkpoint inhibitors. The paper describes the monotherapy dose-escalation part (N = 52 patients) of the phase I trial of ivuxolimab. Three dose-escalation patients achieved partial responses, one with hepatocellular carcinoma and two with cutaneous melanoma. The purpose of peripheral TCRbeta sequencing was to test whether ivuxolimab changed TCR sequence diversity and led to clonal T-cell expansion.

Results the study describes overall, beyond this receptor: In the 0.1-3.0 mg/kg groups, partial responders were among the patients with the lowest normalized peripheral clonal expansion, particularly in CD8+ T cells. After ivuxolimab, CD8+ T cells had more expanded clones than CD4+ T cells on average. Low levels of normalized T-cell clonal expansion were also seen in some nonresponding patients. The antigen specificity of the clonally expanded peripheral T cells was not determined. At doses of 0.1 to 3.0 mg/kg, clonal expansion of both CD4+ and CD8+ T cells in blood was seen between baseline and week 6.

CDR1 and CDR2, per the germline V gene (reference sequence), are SEHNR and FQNEAQ. The CDR3 sequence holds 13 residues, the cysteine and phenylalanine included. This entry keeps only the CDR3 DNA: 39 bases, framed from base 1. Trimming takes 5 bases from V and 6 bases from J, and the germline ends sit 14 bases apart. Genomic DNA was isolated from the sorted cells so that the TCRbeta CDR3 region could be sequenced. The immunoSEQ Assay was used for sequencing of TCRbeta CDR3 regions. Drawn from immuneACCESS, this table holds only the in-frame rearrangements with V and J called that TCRdb kept. Clones are partly lost; checked studies trace under half to an unresolved V gene and leave the rest unexplained. The sample table records about 48,000 clones; about 83% of these occur just once. The top ten clones comprise roughly 1.2% of the sample. Patients with a history of autoimmune disease or receiving systemic immunosuppression were excluded from the trial. Peripheral blood for TCR sequencing was collected from all dose cohorts at baseline, on cycle 4 day 1, and on cycle 7 day 1. Samples came from an open-label, multicenter, first-in-human phase I dose-escalation trial of ivuxolimab. Adults with locally advanced or metastatic melanoma, renal cell, hepatocellular, or head and neck squamous cell carcinoma were enrolled in the trial. Before TCR sequencing, CD4+ and CD8+ T cells were separately sorted from peripheral blood.

This clone was seen only a few times. What this receptor recognizes is not known. No much larger clone exists at a distance of one base, and base qualities are not known. This TCR came from an adult with an advanced solid tumor such as melanoma, head and neck, liver or kidney cancer. This specimen was CD4+ or CD8+ T cells sorted from blood, taken in a trial of the OX40 agonist ivuxolimab. The V and J genes are TRBV7-9 and TRBJ2-7; 6 matching bases give a weak D call of TRBD2. The sequence in DNA is TGTGCCAGCAGCCATGAGAGGGGAGGCGAGCAGTACTTC. Its translation is CASSHERGGEQYF.